This is a list of T cell receptor beta chains from one sample in a study of T-cell memory formation after mild COVID-19. MiXCR, applied by TCRdb to the 5' RACE reads, yields one record per CDR3 protein. This table has approximately 570,000 distinct CDR3 sequences, about a sixth appearing once. The sequencing sample was made of PBMCs or a T cell subset sorted from them (not recorded which). Receptor source: an adult woman who had mild COVID-19 (a few samples of this study predate the infection). Cell type and time point are not known. CDR3s include the opening cysteine and the closing phenylalanine or tryptophan. The D gene is left open where the match is weak. Only part of the rows carry a size: once, few, many, or a class if the clone is expanded.

>.|TRBV7-9|.|TRBJ1-2
TGTGCCAGCAGCTTACCTACGGACTATGGCTACACCTTC
CASSLPTDYGYTF
>.|TRBV4-1|.|TRBJ1-4
TGCGCCAGCAGCCAAGAGTCCGGAGGGGTAACTAATGAAAAACTGTTTTTT
CASSQESGGVTNEKLFF
>.|TRBV7-2|few|TRBJ1-2
TGTGCCAGCAGACAGGACAGATCCGATTTCTATGGCTACACCTTC
CASRQDRSDFYGYTF
>TRBD2|TRBV7-9|.|TRBJ2-1
TGTGCCAGCAGCTTAGAGGGACTTGCGGGAGTTCCATATGAGCAGTTCTTC
CASSLEGLAGVPYEQFF
>.|TRBV20-1|few|TRBJ1-4
TGCAGTGCTGGTTTGGGAAAACTGTTTTTT
CSAGLGKLFF
>.|TRBV11-2|.|TRBJ2-5
TGTGCCAGCAGCTTAGAAGGCGCCAGCCAGACCCAGTACTTC
CASSLEGASQTQYF
>TRBD2|TRBV30|.|TRBJ2-5
TGTGCCTGGAGCGGGGGGGCTATAGGAGAGACCCAGTACTTC
CAWSGGAIGETQYF
>.|TRBV7-2|.|TRBJ2-1
TGTGCCAGCAGCGTAACGTGGGGTGAGCAGTTCTTC
CASSVTWGEQFF
>TRBD1|TRBV4-2|.|TRBJ1-1
TGTGCCAGCAGCCAAGATGTGGGACAGACGTCAAGGAACACTGAAGCTTTCTTT
CASSQDVGQTSRNTEAFF
>.|TRBV5-6|.|TRBJ2-1
TGTGCCAGCAGCCGGGAGCGGAGCTCCTACAATGAGCAGTTCTTC
CASSRERSSYNEQFF
>TRBD1|TRBV7-9|medium-sized|TRBJ1-1
TGTGCCAGCAGCTCCCCGGACAGGACCGCCGGAACTTTCTTT
CASSSPDRTAGTFF
>.|TRBV3-1|.|TRBJ2-1
TGTGCCAGCAGCCAAGAAATCTACAATGAGCAGTTCTTC
CASSQEIYNEQFF
>TRBD2|TRBV7-9|few|TRBJ2-7
TGTGCCAGCAGCCCTAGACTAGCGGGGCAACATACCTACGAGCAGTACTTC
CASSPRLAGQHTYEQYF
>TRBD1|TRBV25-1|.|TRBJ1-6
TGTGCCAGCAGTGAAACAGGGGGCAGGAATTCACCCCTCCACTTT
CASSETGGRNSPLHF
>.|TRBV7-2|many|TRBJ2-2
TGTGCCAGCAGCTTAGAGCAGGGTGTGGTCGGGGAGCTGTTTTTT
CASSLEQGVVGELFF
>.|TRBV6-6|.|TRBJ1-1
TGTGCCAGCAGGACCCCGTTGATGAACACTGAAGCTTTCTTT
CASRTPLMNTEAFF
>.|TRBV10-3|few|TRBJ2-3
TGTGCCGCGTATTCGGGAGTAGAGACGGGTACGCAGTATTTT
CAAYSGVETGTQYF
>.|TRBV24-1|many|TRBJ1-5
TGTGCCACCAGTGGGGGACAACAGGGTCTCCTCAATCAGCCCCAGCATTTT
CATSGGQQGLLNQPQHF
>.|TRBV20-1|.|TRBJ1-1
TGCAGTGCTAGAGTCCCGATCGTGACAGGAAGTGAAGCTTTCTTT
CSARVPIVTGSEAFF
>TRBD1|TRBV12-3/TRBV12-4|few|TRBJ2-7
TGTGCCAGCAGTTTTCGACAGGGGTCCTACGAGCAGTACTTC
CASSFRQGSYEQYF
>.|TRBV6-2/TRBV6-3|.|TRBJ2-2
TGTGCCACCCACCCAGGCGGGACGTCCGGGGAGCTGTTTTTT
CATHPGGTSGELFF
>TRBD1|TRBV15|few|TRBJ2-2
TGTGCCACCAACAAGAGCCCGGACAGGGGGGTTGCCGGGGAGCTGTTTTTT
CATNKSPDRGVAGELFF
>TRBD1|TRBV10-3|once|TRBJ2-7
TGTGCCGCCTCAGAGGACAGGGTGTCTTACGAGCAGTACTTC
CAASEDRVSYEQYF
>.|TRBV6-1|few|TRBJ2-2
TGTGCCAGCAGCCCGAGGGGGCTAGCGGGTTCTGGGGAGCTGTTTTTT
CASSPRGLAGSGELFF
>.|TRBV29-1|many|TRBJ2-5
TGCAGCGTTGCAGTTGCGACCCAGTACTTC
CSVAVATQYF
>TRBD1|TRBV15|.|TRBJ1-4
TGTGCCACCAGCAGAGACAGGACAGGGGGCCAGGAAAAACTGTTTTTT
CATSRDRTGGQEKLFF
>TRBD2|TRBV7-9|.|TRBJ2-5
TGTGCCAGCAGCGCCGGGACTAGCGGGGGAGAAGAGACCCAGTACTTC
CASSAGTSGGEETQYF
>.|TRBV7-9|few|TRBJ2-3
TGTGCCAGCCGAGGAGGGATGGGCACAGATACGCAGTATTTT
CASRGGMGTDTQYF
>TRBD1|TRBV7-6|.|TRBJ2-7
TGTGCCAGCAGCTTAGATCCGGGACAGGGAGTTTACGAGCAGTACTTC
CASSLDPGQGVYEQYF
>TRBD2|TRBV7-3|.|TRBJ2-3
TGTGCCAGCAGCTTAACCGCCGGAGGCGGGAGAGATACGCAGTATTTT
CASSLTAGGGRDTQYF
>TRBD1|TRBV4-1|few|TRBJ2-1
TGCGCCAGCAGCGAATGGGCCGGGACAGGGGACAATGAGCAGTTCTTC
CASSEWAGTGDNEQFF
>.|TRBV20-1|.|TRBJ1-2
TGCAGTGCTAGAGATCAAGGCTACACCTTC
CSARDQGYTF
>.|TRBV19|.|TRBJ1-5
TGTGCCAGTAGTATACAGGGTATTAGCAATCAGCCCCAGCATTTT
CASSIQGISNQPQHF
>.|TRBV6-5|.|TRBJ2-1
TGTGCCAGCAGTCCCGGCCTAAATAGTGAGCAGTTCTTC
CASSPGLNSEQFF
>.|TRBV28|few|TRBJ2-6
TGTGCCAGCACCACAGATTCTACTGGGGCCAACGTCCTGACTTTC
CASTTDSTGANVLTF
>TRBD1|TRBV20-1|.|TRBJ1-2
TGCAGTGCCTTTCCTGTGGACAGGGACTATGGCTACACCTTC
CSAFPVDRDYGYTF
>TRBD2|TRBV20-1|few|TRBJ2-1
TGCAGTGCTAGAAAGATATGGCGGGAGATTCCCCACAATGAGCAGTTCTTC
CSARKIWREIPHNEQFF
>.|TRBV6-5|.|TRBJ1-2
TGTGCCAGCAGTTACAGGGGTTCTAACTATGGCTACACCTTC
CASSYRGSNYGYTF
>TRBD1|TRBV18|.|TRBJ2-3
TGTGCCAGCTCACCACTGGGACAGGGGAGCACAGATACGCAGTATTTT
CASSPLGQGSTDTQYF
>TRBD2|TRBV2|few|TRBJ2-2
TGTGCCAGCAGTCCCGGACTAGCGGGAGGGCCGGAGGGGGAGCTGTTTTTT
CASSPGLAGGPEGELFF
>TRBD1|TRBV14|.|TRBJ1-2
TGTGCCAGCAGCCCCCCGGCGGGCAGGGGGTTTGACTATGGCTACACCTTC
CASSPPAGRGFDYGYTF
>.|TRBV12-3/TRBV12-4|.|TRBJ1-2
TGTGCCAGCAGATCAGAGGTGGACTATGGCTACACCTTC
CASRSEVDYGYTF
>.|TRBV7-8|.|TRBJ1-2
TGTGCCAGCAGCTCTCATCGGGGCTCTGGCTACACCTTC
CASSSHRGSGYTF
>.|TRBV12-3/TRBV12-4|few|TRBJ2-2
TGTGCATCCGCCGGGGGGCGAAGAACCGGGGAGCTGTTTTTT
CASAGGRRTGELFF
>.|TRBV12-3/TRBV12-4|.|TRBJ2-1
TGTGCCAACCCGACCGGCCCCTTGGGAAATGAGCAGTTCTTC
CANPTGPLGNEQFF
>.|TRBV6-6|.|TRBJ2-7
TGTGCCAGCAGTATGGAGGGGCCCCTTTCCTACGAGCAGTACTTC
CASSMEGPLSYEQYF
>.|TRBV7-8|few|TRBJ2-1
TGTGCCAGCAGCTCCCCCGGGAGCAGGACAGTTTACAATGAGCAGTTCTTC
CASSSPGSRTVYNEQFF
>TRBD1|TRBV14|.|TRBJ1-1
TGTGCCAGCAGCTCGGACAGGGTGGGTCGGACTGAAGCTTTCTTT
CASSSDRVGRTEAFF
>.|TRBV19|.|TRBJ2-3
TGTGCCAGTAGTCCCCGCGGGGTTCCCACAGATACGCAGTATTTT
CASSPRGVPTDTQYF
>TRBD2|TRBV14|few|TRBJ2-1
TGTGCCAGCAGCCCCATAGCGGGAGGGCCCTACAATGAGCAGTTCTTC
CASSPIAGGPYNEQFF
>.|TRBV29-1|.|TRBJ2-2
TGCAGCGTTGAGGGCGGAGGGGCCACCGGGGAGCTGTTTTTT
CSVEGGGATGELFF
>.|TRBV20-1|.|TRBJ2-7
TGCAGTGCTTTAGCGCCCGCAACCTACGAGCAGTACTTC
CSALAPATYEQYF
>TRBD2|TRBV4-2|many|TRBJ2-5
TGTGCCAGCAGCCAAGATAGGTGGGAACTAGCGGGGGGGATCCAAGAGACCCAGTACTTC
CASSQDRWELAGGIQETQYF
>.|TRBV25-1|.|TRBJ2-5
TGTGCCAGCAGTGAGGGTCGAAACCTCAAGAGTCAAGAGACCCAGTACTTC
CASSEGRNLKSQETQYF
>.|TRBV6-2/TRBV6-3|few|TRBJ2-1
TGTGCCAGCAGTTATCGGGTCCCCTACAATGAGCAGTTCTTC
CASSYRVPYNEQFF
>.|TRBV19|few|TRBJ1-2
TGTGCCAGTAGTATAGATCTCGGGGGGCTCGGGTATGGCTACACCTTC
CASSIDLGGLGYGYTF
>TRBD2|TRBV5-1|few|TRBJ2-1
TGCGCCAGCAGCTACGCGGGACTAGCGGGAGGGAGTCCGTTCTTC
CASSYAGLAGGSPFF
>TRBD2|TRBV10-3|few|TRBJ2-7
TGTGCCATCAGTGACTTGCGGGGGACCTACGAGCAGTACTTC
CAISDLRGTYEQYF
>.|TRBV27|.|TRBJ2-7
TGTGCCAGCAGTTACAGGGAATCTGCTTACGAGCAGTACTTC
CASSYRESAYEQYF